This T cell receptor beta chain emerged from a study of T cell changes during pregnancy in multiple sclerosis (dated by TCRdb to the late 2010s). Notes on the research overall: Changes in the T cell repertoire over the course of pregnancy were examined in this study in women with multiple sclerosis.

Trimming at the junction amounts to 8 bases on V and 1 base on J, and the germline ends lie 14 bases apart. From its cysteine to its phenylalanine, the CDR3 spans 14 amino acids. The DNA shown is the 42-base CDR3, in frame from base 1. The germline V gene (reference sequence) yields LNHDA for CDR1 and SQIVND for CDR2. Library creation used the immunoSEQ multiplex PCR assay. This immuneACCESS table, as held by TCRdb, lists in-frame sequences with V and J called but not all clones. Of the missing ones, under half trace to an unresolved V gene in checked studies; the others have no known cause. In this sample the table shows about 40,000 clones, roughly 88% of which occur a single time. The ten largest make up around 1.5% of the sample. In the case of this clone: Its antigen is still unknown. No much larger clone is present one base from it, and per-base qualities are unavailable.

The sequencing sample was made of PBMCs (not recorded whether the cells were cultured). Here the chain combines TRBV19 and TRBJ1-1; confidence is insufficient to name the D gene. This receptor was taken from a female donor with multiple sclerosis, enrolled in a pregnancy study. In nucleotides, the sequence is TGTGCCAGTCTTCCCACACACGCGAACACTGAAGCTTTCTTT. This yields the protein CASLPTHANTEAFF.